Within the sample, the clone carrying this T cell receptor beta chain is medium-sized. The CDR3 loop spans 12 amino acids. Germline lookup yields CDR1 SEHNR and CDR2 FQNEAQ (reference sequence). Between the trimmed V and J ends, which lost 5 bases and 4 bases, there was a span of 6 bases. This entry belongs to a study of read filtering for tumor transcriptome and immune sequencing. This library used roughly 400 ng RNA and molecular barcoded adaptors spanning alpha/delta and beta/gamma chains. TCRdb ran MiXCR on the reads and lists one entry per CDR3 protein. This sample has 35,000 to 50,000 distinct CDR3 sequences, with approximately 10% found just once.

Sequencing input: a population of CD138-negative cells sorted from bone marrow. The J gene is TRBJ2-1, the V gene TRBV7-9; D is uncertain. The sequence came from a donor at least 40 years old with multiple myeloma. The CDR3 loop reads CASSLGYNEQFF. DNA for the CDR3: TGTGCCAGCAGCCTGGGGTACAATGAGCAGTTCTTC. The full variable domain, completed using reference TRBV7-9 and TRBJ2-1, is DTGVSQNPRHKITKRGQNVTFRCDPISEHNRLYWYRQTLGQGPEFLTYFQNEAQLEKSRLLSDRFSAERPKGSFSTLEIQRTEQGDSAMYLCASSLGYNEQFFGPGTRLTVL.